These T cell receptor beta chains were read from a single sample in a study of blood T cell repertoires in COVID-19. TCRdb's copy holds only in-frame clones and misses some; the assay was immunoSEQ multiplex PCR. The data contain about 200,000 clones, more than 75% of them singletons. Sequenced: PBMCs or T cells enriched from blood (not recorded which). All receptors derive from a man between 40 and 49 years old with acute COVID-19. The CDR3 runs from the conserved cysteine through the conserved F or W. D genes are given only for firm matches. Size is stated for part of the rows, as once, few or many counts, or as a class when the clone is expanded.

D	J	size	V	DNA	CDR3
.	TRBJ2-5	.	TRBV12-3/TRBV12-4	TGTGCCAGCAGTCCACTAGAGGGGACCCAGTACTTC	CASSPLEGTQYF
.	TRBJ1-3	.	TRBV5-1	TGCGCCAGCAGGTCCAGAGGAACCTCTGGAAACACCATATATTTT	CASRSRGTSGNTIYF
TRBD1	TRBJ1-1	.	TRBV12-5	TGTGCTAGTGGAACGAACAGGGGGCGGAACACTGAAGCTTTCTTT	CASGTNRGRNTEAFF
.	TRBJ2-5	.	TRBV30	TGTGCCTGGAGTGTTGATAGGGGTATCGAGACCCAGTACTTC	CAWSVDRGIETQYF
TRBD1	TRBJ2-7	.	TRBV5-4	TGTGCCAGCAGCTTTGGACAGGGTTCCTACGAGCAGTACTTC	CASSFGQGSYEQYF
.	TRBJ2-7	.	TRBV5-5	TGTGCCAGCAGCTTGTCGCAGGGTGCGCAATACGAGCAGTACTTC	CASSLSQGAQYEQYF
.	TRBJ2-1	.	TRBV6-2/TRBV6-3	TGTGCCAGCAGTTACTCGATCTGGTCGAGTAGCGGAAGCTCCTACAATGAGCAGTTCTTC	CASSYSIWSSSGSSYNEQFF
.	TRBJ1-1	.	TRBV3-1/TRBV3-2	TGTGCCAGCAGCCAAGATCAGAAATCTGAAGCTTTCTTT	CASSQDQKSEAFF
.	TRBJ1-5	.	TRBV4-1	TGCGCCAGCAGCCAAGATTGGGAGGGGAGACAGCCCCAGCATTTT	CASSQDWEGRQPQHF
.	TRBJ2-1	.	TRBV3-1/TRBV3-2	TGTGCCAGCAGCCAAGACGGGGCGGGATCCTACAATGAGCAGTTCTTC	CASSQDGAGSYNEQFF
TRBD1	TRBJ2-1	.	TRBV19	TGTGCCAGTAGTACCCCGGGACAGTCCTACAATGAGCAGTTCTTC	CASSTPGQSYNEQFF
.	TRBJ2-2	.	TRBV6-5	TGTGCCAGCAGTCAGACACAGGCCCCCGGGGAGCTGTTTTTT	CASSQTQAPGELFF
TRBD1	TRBJ1-1	.	TRBV7-9	TGTGCCAGCAGCCCGGCGGGACAGAAGAACACTGAAGCTTTCTTT	CASSPAGQKNTEAFF
TRBD1	TRBJ2-7	once	TRBV29-1	TGCAGCGTCCGTCCCGGGACAGGGGCCGACGAGCAGTACTTC	CSVRPGTGADEQYF
.	TRBJ1-5	.	TRBV7-8	TGTGCCAGCAGCTTTGCAGGGGCGGGTCAGCCCCAGCATTTT	CASSFAGAGQPQHF
TRBD1	TRBJ2-1	.	TRBV3-1/TRBV3-2	TGTGCCAGCAGCGTGGGACAGGGGACTAATGAGCAGTTCTTC	CASSVGQGTNEQFF
.	TRBJ2-1	.	TRBV6-6	TGTGCCAGCATCTCGTTTGATAGTGAGCAGTTCTTC	CASISFDSEQFF
.	TRBJ1-4	once	TRBV2	TGTGCCAGCAAATGGGAGCCCCGTGAAAAACTGTTTTTT	CASKWEPREKLFF
.	TRBJ2-5	.	TRBV5-1	TGCGCCAGCACCCGTGGGGGGATGGAGACCCAGTACTTC	CASTRGGMETQYF
.	TRBJ2-2	.	TRBV5-1	TGCGCCAGCTTCTCCGGGACTCCAGGCGCGAACACCGGGGAGCTGTTTTTT	CASFSGTPGANTGELFF
.	TRBJ2-3	.	TRBV4-1	TGCGCCAGCAGCATGGGAGCGACAGATACGCAGTATTTT	CASSMGATDTQYF
.	TRBJ1-1	.	TRBV5-6	TGTGCCAGCAGCTTGGTACAGGGTTACACTGAAGCTTTCTTT	CASSLVQGYTEAFF
.	TRBJ1-3	.	TRBV5-1	TGCGCCAGCGGCGTGGGAGGCCCTGGAAACACCATATATTTT	CASGVGGPGNTIYF
.	TRBJ2-1	.	TRBV15	TGTGCCACCAGCAGAGATCGGCTGCTAGTAAATGAGCAGTTCTTC	CATSRDRLLVNEQFF
.	TRBJ2-7	.	TRBV7-7	TGTGCTAGCAGCTTAGCGTTCGGGTTGGCCTACGAGCAGTACTTC	CASSLAFGLAYEQYF
.	TRBJ2-1	.	TRBV18	TGTGCCAGCTCACTGATGATGAAGGAGAATGAGCAGTTCTTC	CASSLMMKENEQFF
.	TRBJ2-7	few	TRBV29-1	TGCAGCGTTGTTCTCGATACCGGGGGTCGCTACGAGCAGTACTTC	CSVVLDTGGRYEQYF
TRBD1	TRBJ1-3	.	TRBV5-1	TGCGCCAGCAGCGTGGGACAGGGTTCTGGAAACACCATATATTTT	CASSVGQGSGNTIYF
TRBD2	TRBJ2-2	.	TRBV4-2	TGTGCCAGCAGCCAAGATCCCGGACTAGCGTGGAACACCGGGGAGCTGTTTTTT	CASSQDPGLAWNTGELFF
.	TRBJ1-5	.	TRBV19	TGTGCCAGTAGTATCGGAGGGCATCAGCCCCAGCATTTT	CASSIGGHQPQHF
TRBD1	TRBJ2-7	.	TRBV7-2	TGTGCCAGCAGCTTAGAAGGACAGGGACCCCTTATCTCGTACTTC	CASSLEGQGPLISYF
TRBD2	TRBJ2-4	few	TRBV11-3	TGTGCCAGCAGCTTGGGGACTAGCGGGCTTAACATTCAGTACTTC	CASSLGTSGLNIQYF
.	TRBJ2-7	.	TRBV6-1	TGTGCCAGCAGTGAAAGGGGTAATCTCGTCGGCGAGCAGTACTTC	CASSERGNLVGEQYF
.	TRBJ2-7	few	TRBV7-2	TGTGCCAGCAGCACCGGGGGGCCCTACGAGCAGTACTTC	CASSTGGPYEQYF
TRBD1	TRBJ1-2	.	TRBV28	TGTGCCAGCAGTTTTGTAGGCGGACAGGCAGGATTGGCTGGCTACACCTTC	CASSFVGGQAGLAGYTF
TRBD1	TRBJ2-7	.	TRBV5-4	TGTGCCAGCAGCCTACCCCGGGACAGGGGTTTCGAGCAGTACTTC	CASSLPRDRGFEQYF
.	TRBJ1-5	.	TRBV28	TGTGCCAGCCTCTCGGGAGGAAGGAATCAGCCCCAGCATTTT	CASLSGGRNQPQHF
.	TRBJ2-7	.	TRBV5-1	TGCGCCAGCAGCTTTTTTGGGGGGAGTACCTACGAGCAGTACTTC	CASSFFGGSTYEQYF
TRBD2	TRBJ2-1	.	TRBV27	TGTGCCAGCAGTTCCTTAAGCGGGAGGGGCAATGAGCAGTTCTTC	CASSSLSGRGNEQFF
.	TRBJ2-5	once	TRBV6-5	TGTGCCAGCTCGGAGGGACGAGGGACCCAGTACTTC	CASSEGRGTQYF
.	TRBJ1-1	.	TRBV7-3	TGTGCCAGCAGCTTAACGTCTGACACCTTGAACACTGAAGCTTTCTTT	CASSLTSDTLNTEAFF
TRBD2	TRBJ2-1	.	TRBV3-1/TRBV3-2	TGTGCCAGCGGGAGGGCCCGGGAGCAGTTCTTC	CASGRAREQFF
TRBD1	TRBJ1-6	.	TRBV6-6	TGTGCCAGCAGTGGCCTTTGGACAGGGGCGGATTCACCCCTCCACTTT	CASSGLWTGADSPLHF
.	TRBJ1-1	few	TRBV30	TGTGCCTGGAGTAGACTAAGGGTAGGCACTGAAGCTTTCTTT	CAWSRLRVGTEAFF
.	TRBJ1-2	.	TRBV2	TGTGCCAGCAGTGTCGACAGGAACTATGGCTACACCTTC	CASSVDRNYGYTF
TRBD2	TRBJ2-1	.	TRBV3-1/TRBV3-2	TGTGCCAGCATGAGAGGCGGGAGTCCTAACAATGAGCAGTTCTTC	CASMRGGSPNNEQFF
.	TRBJ2-2	.	TRBV10-3	TGTGCCATCAGTGAGTCGAGAGTGCAGGGCGTCAGCACCGGGGAGCTGTTTTTT	CAISESRVQGVSTGELFF
.	TRBJ2-7	.	TRBV27	TGTGCCAGCAGTTTAGCAGGGTTTCCCTACGAGCAGTACTTC	CASSLAGFPYEQYF
TRBD1	TRBJ2-7	.	TRBV7-6	TGTGCCAGCAGCTTCACCGGGACAGGGGCAGGCAGCGAGCAGTACTTC	CASSFTGTGAGSEQYF
TRBD1	TRBJ1-1	few	TRBV11-2	TGTGCCAGCAGCCCCCCCGACAGGGAGCCCGAAGCTTTCTTT	CASSPPDREPEAFF
TRBD1	TRBJ1-4	.	TRBV5-5	TGTGCCAGCAGCTTTCGGACAGGGGTGGGCGAAAAACTGTTTTTT	CASSFRTGVGEKLFF
.	TRBJ2-3	.	TRBV9	TGTGCCAGCAGCGTTCAAGCCGGGGAGGCGCAGTATTTT	CASSVQAGEAQYF
.	TRBJ2-5	.	TRBV6-5	TGTGCCAGCAGACCCTATAGCGGTTTAGGGGAGACCCAGTACTTC	CASRPYSGLGETQYF
TRBD1	TRBJ1-1	few	TRBV7-6	TGTGCCAGCAGCTCGGGACAGGGAGACCTCGCGGCTTTCTTT	CASSSGQGDLAAFF